This T cell receptor (beta chain) came from a study of blood T cells in healthy people across ages. A remark on this clonotype: The antigen is not known.

General study results and limits: Fewer expanded clones and more diversity marked long-lived versus aged donors. The fall in TCR beta diversity per million T cells was roughly linear with age. Estimated diversity across one million T cells was deemed an underestimate.

For the second PCR, which ran for roughly 7 to 11 cycles, a sample-barcoded 5' primer and a J-beta primer mix were used. MiXCR, run by TCRdb on the 5' RACE reads, gives a single entry per CDR3 protein. Here the sample spans about 290,000 distinct CDR3 sequences, roughly a quarter being singletons. V lost 4 bases to trimming and J lost 2 bases, with 9 bases between them. The CDR3 totals 14 residues. Germline-derived CDR1 and CDR2 are KGHSH and LQKENI. Total RNA extraction produced at least 5 micrograms (per sample) for the study. The chain carries TRBV18 and TRBJ1-5, with D maybe TRBD1 (6 bases). The TCR sequence derives from a woman aged 65 to 85 in good health. Specimen: blood. The CDR3 nucleotides are TGTGCCAGCTCACAGGGGGTTGGCAATCAGCCCCAGCATTTT. This sequence encodes CASSQGVGNQPQHF.